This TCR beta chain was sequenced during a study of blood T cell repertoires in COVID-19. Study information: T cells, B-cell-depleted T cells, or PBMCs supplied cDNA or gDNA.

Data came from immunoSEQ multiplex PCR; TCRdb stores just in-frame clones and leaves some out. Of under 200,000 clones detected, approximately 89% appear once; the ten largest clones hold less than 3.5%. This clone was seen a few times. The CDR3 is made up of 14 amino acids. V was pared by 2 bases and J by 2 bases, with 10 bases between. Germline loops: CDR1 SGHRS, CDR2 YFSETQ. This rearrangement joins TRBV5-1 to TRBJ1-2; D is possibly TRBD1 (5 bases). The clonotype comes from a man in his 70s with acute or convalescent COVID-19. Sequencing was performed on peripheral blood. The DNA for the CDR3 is TGCGCCAGCAGCTTCGAAGGGGCGAACTATGGCTACACCTTC. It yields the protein CASSFEGANYGYTF.